This T cell receptor beta chain was identified during a study of post-analysis software for immune sequencing data. Study context: Secondary progressive, relapsing-remitting and progressive-relapsing multiple sclerosis were among the included disease courses.

Unique molecular identifiers tagged the TCR beta cDNA libraries. Between about 0.85 and 11 million T cells gave rise to about 450,000 cDNA molecules. TCRdb ran MiXCR on the PCR reads and lists one entry per CDR3 protein. The repertoire holds hundreds of thousands of distinct CDR3 sequences, with about 32% as singletons. The CDR3 extends over 17 amino acids. Trimming took off 10 bases at V and 1 base at J, with 25 bases between the two ends. CDR1 and CDR2 from the germline V gene are MNHNS and SASEGT. Study findings and constraints: Controls had significantly higher normalized Chao1 diversity than multiple sclerosis patients. Four or five TRBV segments occurring more often in patients than controls included TRBV5-6, TRBV5-1 and TRBV20-1. Under F measure analysis, samples from one preparation batch co-clustered strongly.

About this clonotype: What it binds is unknown.

The rearrangement links TRBV6-1 to TRBJ2-5, with a tentative D call TRBD2 (7 bases). What was sequenced was blood. This receptor was taken from a girl aged 5 to 17 with multiple sclerosis. The CDR3 sequence: CANTSAGADLTQETQYF. The CDR3 DNA reads as TGTGCCAACACGTCTGCGGGGGCAGACCTTACCCAAGAGACCCAGTACTTC.